Below, one T cell receptor beta chain is given with its context. Its antigen is undetermined. This specimen comes from a study of cytomegalovirus exposure and HLA in healthy donors. Study observations and caveats: Later on, a genetic analysis was performed. It linked a missense variant in DCLRE1C with V- and J-gene trimming of TCR beta. It was assumed in the presence/absence analyses that sequencing depth was roughly uniform across donors.

Both 60 Vbeta primers and 13 Jbeta primers went into the PCR. The repertoire was sequenced with immunoSEQ multiplex PCR; TCRdb's copy has only in-frame clones and lacks some. The data show about 120,000 clones, roughly 66% seen once. J lost 7 bases, V lost 3 bases, and 3 bases had no gene match. The CDR3 has 14 residues. Germline lookup yields CDR1 MNHEY and CDR2 SMNVEV (reference sequence). Likely unrecorded immune exposures existed in these nominally healthy donors. Sequenced material: PBMCs. This chain links TRBV27 with TRBJ1-6; 7 nucleotides line up with TRBD1. The clonotype comes from a woman under 40 in good health and CMV-seronegative. CDR3 sequence reads: CASSLGQKNSPLHF. The CDR3 region has the DNA TGTGCCAGCAGTTTGGGACAGAAGAATTCACCCCTCCACTTT.